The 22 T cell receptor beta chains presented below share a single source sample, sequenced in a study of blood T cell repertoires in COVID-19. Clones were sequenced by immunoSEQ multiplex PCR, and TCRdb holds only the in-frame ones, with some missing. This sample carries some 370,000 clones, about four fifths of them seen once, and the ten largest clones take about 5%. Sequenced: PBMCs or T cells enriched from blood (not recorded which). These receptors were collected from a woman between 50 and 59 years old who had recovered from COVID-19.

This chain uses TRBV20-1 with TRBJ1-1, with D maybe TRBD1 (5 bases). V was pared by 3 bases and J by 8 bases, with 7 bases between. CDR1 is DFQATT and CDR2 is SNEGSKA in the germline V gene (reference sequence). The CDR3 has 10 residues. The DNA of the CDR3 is TGCAGTGCTAGGGGGGGGGAAGCTTTCTTT. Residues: CSARGGEAFF.

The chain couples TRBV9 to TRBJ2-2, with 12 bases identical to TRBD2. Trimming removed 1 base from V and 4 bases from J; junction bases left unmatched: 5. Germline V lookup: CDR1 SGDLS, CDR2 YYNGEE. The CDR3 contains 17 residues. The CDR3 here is CASSVPTSGSRTGELFF. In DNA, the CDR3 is TGTGCCAGCAGCGTACCGACTAGCGGGAGTCGCACCGGGGAGCTGTTTTTT.

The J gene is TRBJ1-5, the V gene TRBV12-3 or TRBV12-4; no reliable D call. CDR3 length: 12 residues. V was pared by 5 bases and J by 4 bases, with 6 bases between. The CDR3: CASSLWNQPQHF. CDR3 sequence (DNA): TGTGCCAGCAGTCTATGGAATCAGCCCCAGCATTTT.

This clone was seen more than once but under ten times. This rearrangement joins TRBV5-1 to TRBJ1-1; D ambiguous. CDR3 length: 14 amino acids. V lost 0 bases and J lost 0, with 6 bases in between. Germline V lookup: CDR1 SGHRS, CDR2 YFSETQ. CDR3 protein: CASSLEAVNTEAFF. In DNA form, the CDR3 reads TGCGCCAGCAGCTTGGAGGCGGTGAACACTGAAGCTTTCTTT.

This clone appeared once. CDR3 DNA sequence: TGTGCCAGTAGTCCCGGGACAGGGCTGACCGGGGGGATGAACACTGAAGCTTTCTTT. This translates into CASSPGTGLTGGMNTEAFF. The gene calls are TRBV19 and TRBJ1-1; 9 nucleotides agree with TRBD1. Per germline, CDR1 LNHDA and CDR2 SQIVND (reference sequence). Trimming removed 5 bases from V and 0 bases from J; junction bases left unmatched: 16. The CDR3 is 19 residues long.

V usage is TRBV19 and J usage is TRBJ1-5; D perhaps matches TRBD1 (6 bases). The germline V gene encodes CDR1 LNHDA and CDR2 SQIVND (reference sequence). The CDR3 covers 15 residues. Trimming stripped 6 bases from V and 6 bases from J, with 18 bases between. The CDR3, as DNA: TGTGCCAGTAGCCGGGACAAGGGTTCCAGTCAGCCCCAGCATTTT. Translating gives CASSRDKGSSQPQHF.

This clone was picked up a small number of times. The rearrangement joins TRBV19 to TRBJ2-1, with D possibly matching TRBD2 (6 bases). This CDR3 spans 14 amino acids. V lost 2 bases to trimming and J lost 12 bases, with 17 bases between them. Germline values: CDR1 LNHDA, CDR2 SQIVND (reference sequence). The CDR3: CASSIIGLAEGQFF. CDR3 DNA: TGTGCCAGTAGTATAATTGGGTTGGCGGAGGGGCAGTTCTTC.

The CDR3 loop is CASSLDQSGRVDLEETQYF. As DNA, the CDR3 is TGTGCCAGCAGCTTAGATCAAAGCGGGAGAGTAGATTTGGAAGAGACCCAGTACTTC. J is TRBJ2-5 and V is TRBV11-2; 8 bases agree with TRBD2. V was pared by 0 bases and J by 3 bases, with 15 bases of the junction left unmatched. Looked up from germline, CDR1 is SGHAT and CDR2 is FQNNGV. The length of the CDR3 is 19 residues.

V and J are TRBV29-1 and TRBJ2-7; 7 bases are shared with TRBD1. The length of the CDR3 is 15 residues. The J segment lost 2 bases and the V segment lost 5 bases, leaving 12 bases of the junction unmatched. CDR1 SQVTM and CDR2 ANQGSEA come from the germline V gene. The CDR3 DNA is TGCAGCGTTACCAAACTCGACAGGGCAACCTACGAGCAGTACTTC. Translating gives CSVTKLDRATYEQYF.

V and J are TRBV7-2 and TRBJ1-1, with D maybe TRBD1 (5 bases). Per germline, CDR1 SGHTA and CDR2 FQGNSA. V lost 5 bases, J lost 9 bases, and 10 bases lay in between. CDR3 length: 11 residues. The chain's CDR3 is CASSIRGKAFF. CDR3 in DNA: TGTGCCAGCAGCATCCGGGGGAAAGCTTTCTTT. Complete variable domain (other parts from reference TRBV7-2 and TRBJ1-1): GAGVSQSPSNKVTEKGKDVELRCDPISGHTALYWYRQSLGQGLEFLIYFQGNSAPDKSGLPSDRFSAERTGGSVSTLTIQRTQQEDSAVYLCASSIRGKAFFGQGTRLTVV.

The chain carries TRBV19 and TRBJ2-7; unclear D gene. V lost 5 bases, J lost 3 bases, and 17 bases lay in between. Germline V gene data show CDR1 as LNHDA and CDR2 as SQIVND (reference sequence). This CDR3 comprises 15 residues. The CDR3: CASSEVGGEYYEQYF. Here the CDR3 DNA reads TGTGCCAGTAGTGAGGTTGGCGGTGAATACTACGAGCAGTACTTC.

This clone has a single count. CDR3 amino acids: CASKRGGVSDTQYF. The CDR3 nucleotides read TGCGCCAGCAAGCGGGGGGGTGTCTCAGATACGCAGTATTTT. J is TRBJ2-3 and V is TRBV5-1, with 10 bases identical to TRBD2. Germline assignment: CDR1 SGHRS and CDR2 YFSETQ. V lost 6 bases to trimming and J lost 4 bases; unmatched junction nucleotides: 5. The CDR3 covers 14 residues.

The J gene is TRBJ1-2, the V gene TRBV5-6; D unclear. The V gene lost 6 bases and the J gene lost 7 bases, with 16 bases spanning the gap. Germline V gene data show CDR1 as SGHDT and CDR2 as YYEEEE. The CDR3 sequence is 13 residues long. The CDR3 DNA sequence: TGTGCCAGCACCACCACTAGGTCGGGTGGCTACACCTTC. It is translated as CASTTTRSGGYTF. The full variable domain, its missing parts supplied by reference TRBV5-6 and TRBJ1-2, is DAGVTQSPTHLIKTRGQQVTLRCSPKSGHDTVSWYQQALGQGPQFIFQYYEEEERQRGNFPDRFSGHQFPNYSSELNVNALLLGDSALYLCASTTTRSGGYTFGSGTRLTVV.

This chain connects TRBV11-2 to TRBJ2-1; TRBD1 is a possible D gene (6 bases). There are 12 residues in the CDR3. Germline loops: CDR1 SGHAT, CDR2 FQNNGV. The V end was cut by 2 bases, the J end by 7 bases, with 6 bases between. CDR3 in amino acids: CASSLQGNEQFF. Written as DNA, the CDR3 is TGTGCCAGCAGCTTACAGGGGAATGAGCAGTTCTTC.

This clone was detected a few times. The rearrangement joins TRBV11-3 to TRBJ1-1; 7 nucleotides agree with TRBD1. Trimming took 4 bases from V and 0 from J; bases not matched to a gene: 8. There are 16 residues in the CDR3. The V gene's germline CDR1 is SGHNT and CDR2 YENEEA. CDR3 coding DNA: TGTGCCAGCAGCTCTCAACCACAGGGGCTGAACACTGAAGCTTTCTTT. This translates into CASSSQPQGLNTEAFF.

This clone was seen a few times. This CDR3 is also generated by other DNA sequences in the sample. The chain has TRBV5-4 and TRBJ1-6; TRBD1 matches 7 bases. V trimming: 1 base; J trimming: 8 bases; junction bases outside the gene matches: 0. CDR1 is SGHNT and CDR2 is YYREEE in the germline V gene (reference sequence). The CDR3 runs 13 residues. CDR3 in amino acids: CASSLTGDSPLHF. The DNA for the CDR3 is TGTGCCAGCAGCTTGACAGGGGATTCACCCCTCCACTTT. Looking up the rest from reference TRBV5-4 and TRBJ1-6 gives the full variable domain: ETGVTQSPTHLIKTRGQQVTLRCSSQSGHNTVSWYQQALGQGPQFIFQYYREEENGRGNFPPRFSGLQFPNYSSELNVNALELDDSALYLCASSLTGDSPLHFGNGTRLTVT.

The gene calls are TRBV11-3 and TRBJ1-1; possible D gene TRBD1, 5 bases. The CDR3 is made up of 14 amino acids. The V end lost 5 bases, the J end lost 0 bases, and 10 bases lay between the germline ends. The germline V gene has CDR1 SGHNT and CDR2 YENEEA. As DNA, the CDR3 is TGTGCCAGCAGCCCTCGACAGCTGAACACTGAAGCTTTCTTT. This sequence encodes CASSPRQLNTEAFF.

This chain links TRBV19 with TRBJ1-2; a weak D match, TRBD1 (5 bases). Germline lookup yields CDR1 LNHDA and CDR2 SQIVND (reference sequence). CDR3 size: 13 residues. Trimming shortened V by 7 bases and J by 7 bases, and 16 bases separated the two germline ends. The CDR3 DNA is TGTGCCAGTACCCAGACCGCCGGGGGTGGCTACACCTTC. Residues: CASTQTAGGGYTF.

The CDR3 reads CASSPGQARNQPQHF. DNA of the CDR3: TGTGCCAGCAGTCCCGGACAGGCCCGGAATCAGCCCCAGCATTTT. The rearrangement uses TRBV28 and TRBJ1-5, with 7 positions matching TRBD1. The germline CDR1 and CDR2 sequences are MDHEN and SYDVKM. V shed 5 bases, J shed 4 bases, and the junction held 8 bases outside the gene matches. This CDR3 spans 15 amino acids.

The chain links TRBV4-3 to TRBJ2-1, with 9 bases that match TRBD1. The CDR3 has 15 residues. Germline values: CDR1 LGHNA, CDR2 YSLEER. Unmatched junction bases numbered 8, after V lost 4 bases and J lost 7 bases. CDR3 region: CASSLNGQGINEQFF. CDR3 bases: TGCGCCAGCAGCCTCAACGGACAGGGGATAAATGAGCAGTTCTTC.

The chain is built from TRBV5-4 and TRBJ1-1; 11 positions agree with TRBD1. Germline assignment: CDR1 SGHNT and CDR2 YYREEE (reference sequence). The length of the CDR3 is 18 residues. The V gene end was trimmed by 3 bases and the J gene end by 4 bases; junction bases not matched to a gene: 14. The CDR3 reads CASSSPGQGDLRSTEAFF. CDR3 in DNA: TGTGCCAGCAGCTCTCCGGGACAGGGGGATTTGCGGAGCACTGAAGCTTTCTTT.

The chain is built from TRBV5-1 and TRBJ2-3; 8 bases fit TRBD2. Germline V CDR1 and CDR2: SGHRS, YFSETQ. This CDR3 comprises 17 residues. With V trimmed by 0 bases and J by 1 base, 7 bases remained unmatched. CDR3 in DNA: TGCGCCAGCAGCTTGGGGCCGGGCGGGGGGCGCACAGATACGCAGTATTTT. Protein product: CASSLGPGGGRTDTQYF.